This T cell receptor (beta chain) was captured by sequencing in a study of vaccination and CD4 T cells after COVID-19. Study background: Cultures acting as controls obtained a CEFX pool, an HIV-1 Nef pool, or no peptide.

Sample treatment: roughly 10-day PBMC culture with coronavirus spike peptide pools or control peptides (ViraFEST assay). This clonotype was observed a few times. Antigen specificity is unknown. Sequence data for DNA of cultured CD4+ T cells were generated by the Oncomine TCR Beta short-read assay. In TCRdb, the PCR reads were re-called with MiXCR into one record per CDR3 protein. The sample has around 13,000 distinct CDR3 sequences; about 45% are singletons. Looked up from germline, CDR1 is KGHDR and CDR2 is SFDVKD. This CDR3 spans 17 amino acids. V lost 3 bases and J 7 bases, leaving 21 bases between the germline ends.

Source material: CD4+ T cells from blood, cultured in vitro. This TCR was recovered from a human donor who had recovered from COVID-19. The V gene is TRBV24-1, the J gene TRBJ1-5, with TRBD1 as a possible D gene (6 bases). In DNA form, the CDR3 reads TGTGCCACCAGTGATGGGGGGGCCCTTGGGGACACCCAGCCCCAGCATTTT. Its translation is CATSDGGALGDTQPQHF.